Listed below are T cell receptor beta chains from one sample, sequenced in a study of CD8 T cells in ankylosing spondylitis. From the 5' RACE reads, TCRdb called clonotypes with MiXCR, one entry per CDR3 protein. The sample gives 250,000 or so distinct CDR3 sequences, roughly a quarter of which show up once; roughly 0.67% is in the top ten. The sequencing sample was made of blood, either unsorted or a sorted T cell fraction (not recorded which). Source of these receptors: a male donor with ankylosing spondylitis or in good health (not recorded which). CDR3s include the opening cysteine and the closing phenylalanine or tryptophan. D genes are given only for firm matches. For some rows the clone size is stated as once, few or many, or as a class when expanded; others skip it.

V gene: TRBV20-1; clone size: .; D gene: .; J gene: TRBJ2-3; CDR3 protein: CSAATGGGRADTQYF; CDR3 DNA: TGCAGTGCTGCGACTGGGGGGGGCCGGGCAGATACGCAGTATTTT
V gene: TRBV29-1; clone size: .; D gene: .; J gene: TRBJ1-4; CDR3 protein: CSSKRTNWTGGATNEKLFF; CDR3 DNA: TGCAGCTCAAAACGGACTAATTGGACCGGGGGCGCAACTAATGAAAAACTGTTTTTT
V gene: TRBV20-1; clone size: .; D gene: .; J gene: TRBJ1-5; CDR3 protein: CSARGGAVNQPQHF; CDR3 DNA: TGCAGTGCTAGAGGGGGGGCAGTTAATCAGCCCCAGCATTTT
V gene: TRBV20-1; clone size: many; D gene: TRBD1; J gene: TRBJ2-1; CDR3 protein: CSASTGVTHNEQFF; CDR3 DNA: TGCAGTGCTAGTACAGGGGTAACGCACAATGAGCAGTTCTTC
V gene: TRBV6-1; clone size: few; D gene: .; J gene: TRBJ2-5; CDR3 protein: CASSDTPFQETQYF; CDR3 DNA: TGTGCCAGCAGTGATACACCCTTCCAAGAGACCCAGTACTTC
V gene: TRBV20-1; clone size: many; D gene: TRBD2; J gene: TRBJ2-1; CDR3 protein: CSLIAGGRSYNEQFF; CDR3 DNA: TGCAGTCTCATAGCGGGGGGGCGGTCCTACAATGAGCAGTTCTTC
V gene: TRBV18; clone size: .; D gene: TRBD2; J gene: TRBJ2-5; CDR3 protein: CASSQTSGAVETQYF; CDR3 DNA: TGTGCCAGCTCCCAAACTAGCGGGGCGGTGGAGACCCAGTACTTC
V gene: TRBV9; clone size: many; D gene: .; J gene: TRBJ2-7; CDR3 protein: CASSGGHTSYEQYF; CDR3 DNA: TGTGCCAGCAGCGGAGGGCACACCTCCTACGAGCAGTACTTC
V gene: TRBV6-7; clone size: .; D gene: TRBD2; J gene: TRBJ2-1; CDR3 protein: CASSYTDSGLATSFYNEQFF; CDR3 DNA: TGTGCCAGCAGTTACACCGACAGTGGACTAGCTACGTCTTTCTACAATGAGCAGTTCTTC
V gene: TRBV29-1; clone size: few; D gene: .; J gene: TRBJ1-2; CDR3 protein: CSVEDWSRAGRGYTF; CDR3 DNA: TGCAGCGTTGAAGATTGGTCCAGGGCCGGACGTGGCTACACCTTC
V gene: TRBV10-3; clone size: .; D gene: TRBD2; J gene: TRBJ2-5; CDR3 protein: CAISDGGGQETQYF; CDR3 DNA: TGTGCCATCAGTGACGGGGGGGGCCAAGAGACCCAGTACTTC
V gene: TRBV12-3/TRBV12-4; clone size: once; D gene: .; J gene: TRBJ2-7; CDR3 protein: CASSLVGVMSYEQYF; CDR3 DNA: TGTGCCAGCAGTTTAGTCGGGGTAATGTCCTACGAGCAGTACTTC
V gene: TRBV20-1; clone size: many; D gene: TRBD1; J gene: TRBJ1-2; CDR3 protein: CSARRQGVNYGYTF; CDR3 DNA: TGCAGTGCTAGAAGACAGGGAGTAAACTATGGCTACACCTTC
V gene: TRBV6-1; clone size: few; D gene: TRBD1; J gene: TRBJ2-4; CDR3 protein: CASSRGDRGVFKNIQYF; CDR3 DNA: TGTGCCAGCAGTCGAGGGGACAGGGGTGTTTTCAAAAACATTCAGTACTTC
V gene: TRBV29-1; clone size: many; D gene: TRBD1; J gene: TRBJ2-7; CDR3 protein: CSVALIPGQVTYEQYF; CDR3 DNA: TGCAGCGTTGCCCTTATACCGGGACAGGTGACCTACGAGCAGTACTTC
V gene: TRBV4-2; clone size: many; D gene: .; J gene: TRBJ1-4; CDR3 protein: CASSPPGSGGANEKLFF; CDR3 DNA: TGTGCCAGCAGCCCTCCGGGGAGCGGGGGGGCTAATGAAAAACTGTTTTTT